A selection of T cell receptor beta chains follows, all from one sample in a study. Using its own MiXCR run on the 5' RACE reads, TCRdb lists one record per CDR3 protein. The data contain about 62,000 distinct CDR3 sequences, more than 25% of them singletons. What was sequenced was tumor-infiltrating naive CD4+ T cells sorted from the breast tumor. Receptors were obtained from a female donor with breast cancer. Both conserved end residues are part of each CDR3. A D gene is named only where the DNA matches it firmly. Size values are once, few and many counts, or a class for expanded clones, and some rows have none.

J,D,size,V,DNA,CDR3
TRBJ2-1,TRBD1,.,TRBV5-1,TGCGCCAGCAGCTTGTCGCCGGGACAGAGGACCTACAATGAGCAGTTCTTC,CASSLSPGQRTYNEQFF
TRBJ2-1,.,.,TRBV30,TGTGCCTGGAGTGCCTCCCCAGCGGACAATGAGCAGTTCTTC,CAWSASPADNEQFF
TRBJ1-2,TRBD1,.,TRBV7-6,TGTGCCAGCAGCTTAGGTACAGGGGGCGGCTACACCTTC,CASSLGTGGGYTF
TRBJ2-2,TRBD1,.,TRBV4-1,TGCGCCAGCAGCCATACCGGGACAGGGGCAGGCACCGGGGAGCTATTTTTT,CASSHTGTGAGTGELFF
TRBJ1-6,.,many,TRBV7-2,TGTGCCAGCAGCTTACGGGGGAATTCACCCCTCCACTTT,CASSLRGNSPLHF
TRBJ2-7,.,.,TRBV28,TGTGCCAGCACCCCCCGGGACATTGCCTCCTACGAACAGTACTTC,CASTPRDIASYEQYF
TRBJ2-2,.,many,TRBV7-2,TGTGCCAGCAGCTTATTCGGCGGGATGAACACCGGGGAGCTGTTTTTT,CASSLFGGMNTGELFF
TRBJ2-3,.,many,TRBV25-1,TGTGCCAGCAGTGGAAGAGGGACCGATCAAGGGCTCACAGATACGCAGTATTTT,CASSGRGTDQGLTDTQYF
TRBJ1-1,.,.,TRBV6-1,TGTGCCAGCAGCCCCGAACAGGGATACACTGAAGCTTTCTTT,CASSPEQGYTEAFF
TRBJ2-5,TRBD1,once,TRBV6-6,TGTGCCGGCAGGTACCCGGGACAGGGGTCGGAGACCCAGTACTTC,CAGRYPGQGSETQYF
TRBJ2-5,.,.,TRBV5-4,TGTGCCAGCAGCTTGCCCGGGGGCTACCAAGAGACCCAGTACTTC,CASSLPGGYQETQYF
TRBJ2-1,.,.,TRBV5-1,TGCGCCAGCAGCTCTGGATCCGGGTCTGCTTACAATGAGCAGTTCTTC,CASSSGSGSAYNEQFF
TRBJ1-5,.,few,TRBV6-1,TGTGCCAGCAGCCCAACGGCCAATCAGCCCCAGCATTTT,CASSPTANQPQHF
TRBJ2-6,TRBD1,.,TRBV6-1,TGTGCCAGCAGTGCGAAGACAGGGTTCTTCTCTGGGGCCAACGTCCTGACTTTC,CASSAKTGFFSGANVLTF
TRBJ1-3,TRBD1,.,TRBV6-1,TGTGCCAGCGCGATGAACAGGGGGACGGGAAACACCATATATTTT,CASAMNRGTGNTIYF
TRBJ1-1,.,.,TRBV20-1,TGCAGTGCTATCACAGGGTTGCACACTGAAGCTTTCTTT,CSAITGLHTEAFF
TRBJ1-1,.,.,TRBV29-1,TGCAGCGTTGCCCTAACGGGTGGCACTGAAGCTTTCTTT,CSVALTGGTEAFF
TRBJ2-1,.,.,TRBV21-1,TGTGCCAGCAGCAAAAAGAAAGGCCTTTACAATGAGCAGTTCTTC,CASSKKKGLYNEQFF
TRBJ2-2,.,.,TRBV7-3,TGTGCCAGCAGCCCTCAGAATGCCGGGGGCACCGGGGAGCTGTTTTTT,CASSPQNAGGTGELFF
TRBJ2-1,.,few,TRBV4-1,TGCGCCAGCAGCCAAGATGGGACAAGTGATGAGCAGTTCTTC,CASSQDGTSDEQFF
TRBJ2-7,.,.,TRBV6-1,TGTGCCAGCAGTGAAGCCGAGGTTGTGCGGGCCTACGAGCAGTGCTTC,CASSEAEVVRAYEQCF
TRBJ2-1,TRBD1,.,TRBV4-1,TGCGCCAGCAGCACCGGGACAGGGGACTACAATGAGCAGTTCTTC,CASSTGTGDYNEQFF
TRBJ1-5,.,.,TRBV5-1,TGCGCCAGCAGCTGGGATGACGGGAACAATCAGCCCCAGCATTTT,CASSWDDGNNQPQHF
TRBJ2-7,.,.,TRBV28,TGTGCCAGCAGATCCCCCCGGGGCAAGACGGGGTACGAGCAGTACTTC,CASRSPRGKTGYEQYF
TRBJ2-3,TRBD1,few,TRBV7-9,TGTGCCAGCAGCCCGAAAATAGGGGGCGGCACAGATACGCAGTATTTT,CASSPKIGGGTDTQYF
TRBJ2-7,.,.,TRBV12-3/TRBV12-4,TGTGCCAGCAGTTTGAGGAATAAGCAGTACTTC,CASSLRNKQYF
TRBJ1-3,.,few,TRBV18,TGTGCCAGCTCACCAAGCTCGACCGGAGGGGCCTCTGGAAACACCATATATTTT,CASSPSSTGGASGNTIYF
TRBJ2-2,TRBD2,.,TRBV5-1,TGCGCCAGCAGCTTGACTAGCGGGGGTACCGGGGAGCTGTTGTTT,CASSLTSGGTGELLF
TRBJ2-3,.,few,TRBV12-3/TRBV12-4,TGTGCCAGCAGGTCCCAGGGATTCGGAACAGATACGCAGTATTTT,CASRSQGFGTDTQYF
TRBJ2-7,.,.,TRBV27,TGTGCCAGCAGTTTAAAGCTGGGCGCCTACGAGCAGTACTTC,CASSLKLGAYEQYF
TRBJ2-5,.,.,TRBV5-1,TGCGCCAGCAGCTTGGGTGCAGGGACAGAGACCCAGTACTTC,CASSLGAGTETQYF
TRBJ2-2,TRBD1,.,TRBV7-8,TGTGCCAGCAGCTTTAGGCAGGGGGCGTCCGGGGAGCTGTTTTTT,CASSFRQGASGELFF
TRBJ2-1,TRBD1,.,TRBV19,TGTGCCAGTAGTATCCCTGGACAGGACTACAATGAGCAGTTCTTC,CASSIPGQDYNEQFF
TRBJ1-1,TRBD1,few,TRBV5-6,TGTGCCAGCAGCACATACCTACAGGGGAGGGGGAACACTGAAGCTTTCTTT,CASSTYLQGRGNTEAFF
TRBJ1-3,TRBD1,once,TRBV6-1,TGTGCCAACACAGGGGGGTGGAACACCATATATTTT,CANTGGWNTIYF
TRBJ2-2,.,.,TRBV2,TGTGCCAGCAACGAACAGGATACCGGGGAGCTGTTTTTT,CASNEQDTGELFF
TRBJ2-1,TRBD2,many,TRBV9,TGTGCCAGCAGCGTAGCTCCTAGCGGGGGTTCGGTTAATGAGCAGTTCTTC,CASSVAPSGGSVNEQFF
TRBJ2-3,TRBD2,.,TRBV20-1,TGCAGTGCCAAGCTAGCGGGGGCTAGCACAGATACGCAGTATTTT,CSAKLAGASTDTQYF
TRBJ1-5,.,many,TRBV6-1,TGTGCCAGCAGAGAGACAGGTATCAATCAGCCCCAGCATTTT,CASRETGINQPQHF
TRBJ1-1,TRBD1,once,TRBV7-9,TGTGCCAGCAGCCCCGGACAGGGTGAAGCTTTCTTT,CASSPGQGEAFF